The clone carrying this TCR beta chain was seen a single time. Its target is not known. Some clones are missing from TCRdb's copy, which holds only in-frame ones; the method was immunoSEQ multiplex PCR. Of around 100,000 clones detected, just over 90% appear once; the ten largest clones hold approximately 0.22%. These data come from a study of graft-versus-host responses after intestinal transplantation. V lost 0 bases to trimming and J lost 8 bases, with 13 bases between them. The V gene's germline CDR1 is MNHEY and CDR2 SVGAGI. This CDR3 comprises 15 residues. Source: unstimulated CD4+ T cells sorted from spleen or lymph node cells, taken before transplant. The gene calls are TRBV6-5 and TRBJ1-4; D is uncertain. The clonotype comes from a human donor who was the organ donor for an intestinal transplant. CDR3 loop: CASSYSPTVREKLFF. The CDR3 nucleotides read TGTGCCAGCAGTTACTCCCCCACCGTTAGGGAAAAACTGTTTTTT.